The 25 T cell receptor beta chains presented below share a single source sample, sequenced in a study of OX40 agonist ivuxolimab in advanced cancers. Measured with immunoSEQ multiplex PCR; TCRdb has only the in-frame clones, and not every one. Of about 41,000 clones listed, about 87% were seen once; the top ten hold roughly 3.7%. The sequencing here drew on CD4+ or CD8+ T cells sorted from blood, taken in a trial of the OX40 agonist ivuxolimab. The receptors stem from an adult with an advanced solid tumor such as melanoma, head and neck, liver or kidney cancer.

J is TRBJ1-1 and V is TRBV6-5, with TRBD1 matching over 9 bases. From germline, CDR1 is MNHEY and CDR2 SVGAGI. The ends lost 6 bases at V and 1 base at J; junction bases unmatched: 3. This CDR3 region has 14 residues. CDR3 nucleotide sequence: TGTGCCAGCAGGCCGGGACAGGGGAACACTGAAGCTTTCTTT. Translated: CASRPGQGNTEAFF.

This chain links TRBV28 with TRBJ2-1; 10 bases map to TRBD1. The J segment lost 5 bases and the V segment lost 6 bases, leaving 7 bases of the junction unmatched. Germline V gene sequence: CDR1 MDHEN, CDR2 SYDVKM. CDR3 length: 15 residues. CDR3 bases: TGTGCCAGCAGCGAATCCGGGACAGGGGACAATGAGCAGTTCTTC. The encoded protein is CASSESGTGDNEQFF.

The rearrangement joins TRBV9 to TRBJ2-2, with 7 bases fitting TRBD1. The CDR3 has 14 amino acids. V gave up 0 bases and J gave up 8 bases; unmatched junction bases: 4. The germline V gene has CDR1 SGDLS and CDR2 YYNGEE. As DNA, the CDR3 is TGTGCCAGCAGCGTAGCCCCGGGACAGGGGGAGCTGTTTTTT. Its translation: CASSVAPGQGELFF.

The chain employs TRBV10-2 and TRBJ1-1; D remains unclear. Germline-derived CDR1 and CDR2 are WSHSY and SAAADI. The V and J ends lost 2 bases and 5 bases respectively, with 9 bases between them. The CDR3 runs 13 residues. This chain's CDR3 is CASSEGLGTEAFF. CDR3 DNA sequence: TGCGCCAGCAGTGAGGGGTTAGGGACTGAAGCTTTCTTT.

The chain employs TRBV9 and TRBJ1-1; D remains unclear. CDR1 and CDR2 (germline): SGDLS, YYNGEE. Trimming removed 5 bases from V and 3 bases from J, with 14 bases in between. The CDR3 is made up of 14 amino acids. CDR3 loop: CASSETGGHTEAFF. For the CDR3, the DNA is TGTGCCAGCAGTGAAACGGGAGGACACACTGAAGCTTTCTTT.

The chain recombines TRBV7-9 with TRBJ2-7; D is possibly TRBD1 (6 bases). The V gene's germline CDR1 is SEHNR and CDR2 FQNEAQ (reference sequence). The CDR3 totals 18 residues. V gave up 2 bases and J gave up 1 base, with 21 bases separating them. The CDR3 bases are TGTGCCAGCAGCTTATCCGTCGACAGGTCGCCCCGATCCTACGAGCAGTACTTC. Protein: CASSLSVDRSPRSYEQYF. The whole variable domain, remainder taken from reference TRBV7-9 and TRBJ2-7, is DTGVSQNPRHKITKRGQNVTFRCDPISEHNRLYWYRQTLGQGPEFLTYFQNEAQLEKSRLLSDRFSAERPKGSFSTLEIQRTEQGDSAMYLCASSLSVDRSPRSYEQYFGPGTRLTVT.

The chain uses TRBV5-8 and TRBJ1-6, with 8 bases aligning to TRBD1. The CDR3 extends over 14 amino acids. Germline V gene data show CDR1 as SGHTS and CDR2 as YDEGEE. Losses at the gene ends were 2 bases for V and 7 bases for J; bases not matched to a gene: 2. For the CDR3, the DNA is TGTGCCAGCAGCTTCAGGGGGCGGAATTCACCCCTCCACTTT. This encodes CASSFRGRNSPLHF.

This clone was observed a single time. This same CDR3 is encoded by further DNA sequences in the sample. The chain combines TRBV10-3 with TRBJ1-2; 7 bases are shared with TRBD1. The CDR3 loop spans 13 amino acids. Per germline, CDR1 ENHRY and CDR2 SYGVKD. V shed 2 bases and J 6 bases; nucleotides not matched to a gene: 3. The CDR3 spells CAISERGPDGYTF. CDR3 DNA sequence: TGTGCCATCAGTGAGAGGGGGCCGGATGGCTACACCTTC.

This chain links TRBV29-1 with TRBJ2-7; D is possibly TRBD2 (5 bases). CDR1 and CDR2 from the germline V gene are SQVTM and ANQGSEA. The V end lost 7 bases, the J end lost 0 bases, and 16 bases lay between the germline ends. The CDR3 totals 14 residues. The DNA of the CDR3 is TGCAGCGCCGTACTCGGACTTAACTCCTACGAGCAGTACTTC. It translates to CSAVLGLNSYEQYF.

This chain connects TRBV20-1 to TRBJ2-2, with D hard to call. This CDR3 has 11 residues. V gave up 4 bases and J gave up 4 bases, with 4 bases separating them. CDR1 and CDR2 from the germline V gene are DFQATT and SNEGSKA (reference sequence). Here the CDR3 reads CSAITTGELFF. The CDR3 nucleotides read TGCAGTGCTATAACCACCGGGGAGCTGTTTTTT.

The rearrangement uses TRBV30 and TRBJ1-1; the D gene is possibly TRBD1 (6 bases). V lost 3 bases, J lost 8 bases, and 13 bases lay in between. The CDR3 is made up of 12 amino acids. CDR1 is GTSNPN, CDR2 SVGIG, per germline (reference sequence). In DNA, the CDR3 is TGTGCCTGGAGGAAAACTACAGGGGAAGCTTTCTTT. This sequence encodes CAWRKTTGEAFF.

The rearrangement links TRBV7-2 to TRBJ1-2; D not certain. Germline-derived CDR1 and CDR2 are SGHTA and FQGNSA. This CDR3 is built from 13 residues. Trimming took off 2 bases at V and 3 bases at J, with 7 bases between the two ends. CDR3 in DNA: TGTGCCAGCAGCTTATATGGGGACTATGGCTACACCTTC. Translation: CASSLYGDYGYTF.

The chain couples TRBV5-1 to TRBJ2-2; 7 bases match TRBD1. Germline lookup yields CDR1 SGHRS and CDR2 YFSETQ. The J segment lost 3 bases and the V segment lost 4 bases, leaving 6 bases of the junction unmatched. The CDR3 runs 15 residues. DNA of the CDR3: TGCGCCAGCAGCCGACAGGGCCAGGACACCGGGGAGCTGTTTTTT. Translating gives CASSRQGQDTGELFF.

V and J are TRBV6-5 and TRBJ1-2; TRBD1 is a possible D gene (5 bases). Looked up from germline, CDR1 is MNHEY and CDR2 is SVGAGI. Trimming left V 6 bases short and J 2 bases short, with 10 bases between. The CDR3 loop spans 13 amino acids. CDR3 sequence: CASSRTTNYGYTF. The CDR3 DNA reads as TGTGCCAGCAGCCGGACAACGAACTATGGCTACACCTTC.

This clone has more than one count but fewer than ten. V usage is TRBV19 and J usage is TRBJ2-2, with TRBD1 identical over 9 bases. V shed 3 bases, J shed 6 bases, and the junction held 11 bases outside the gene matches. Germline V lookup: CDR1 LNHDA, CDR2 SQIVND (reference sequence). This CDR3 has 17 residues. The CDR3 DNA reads TGTGCCAGTAGTATTCCGGGACAGGGTATGTCGGCCGGGGAGCTGTTTTTT. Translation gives CASSIPGQGMSAGELFF.

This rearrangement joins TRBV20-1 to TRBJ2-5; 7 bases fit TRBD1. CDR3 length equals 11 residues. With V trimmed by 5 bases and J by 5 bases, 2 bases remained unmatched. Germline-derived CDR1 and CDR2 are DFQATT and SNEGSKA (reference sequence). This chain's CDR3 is CSAPRGETQYF. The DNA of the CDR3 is TGCAGTGCTCCCAGGGGGGAGACCCAGTACTTC.

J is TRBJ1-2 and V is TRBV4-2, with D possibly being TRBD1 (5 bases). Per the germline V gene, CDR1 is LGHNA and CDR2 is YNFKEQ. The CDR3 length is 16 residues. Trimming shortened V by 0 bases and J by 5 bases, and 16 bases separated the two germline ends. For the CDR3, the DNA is TGTGCCAGCAGCCAAGATCTAAGGGGCGTCGATTATGGCTACACCTTC. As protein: CASSQDLRGVDYGYTF.

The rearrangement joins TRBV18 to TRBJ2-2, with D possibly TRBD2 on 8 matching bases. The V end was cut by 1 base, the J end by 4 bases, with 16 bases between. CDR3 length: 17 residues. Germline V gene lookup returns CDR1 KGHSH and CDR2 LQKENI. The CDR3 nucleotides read TGTGCCAGCTCACCACAAACCGGGAGGGGGCGCACCGGGGAGCTGTTTTTT. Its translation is CASSPQTGRGRTGELFF.

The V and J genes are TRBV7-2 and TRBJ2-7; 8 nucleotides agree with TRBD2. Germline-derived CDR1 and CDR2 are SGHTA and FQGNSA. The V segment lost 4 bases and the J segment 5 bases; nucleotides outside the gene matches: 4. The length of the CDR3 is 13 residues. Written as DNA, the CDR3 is TGTGCCAGCAGCTCGGGACTAGGGAACGAGCAGTACTTC. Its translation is CASSSGLGNEQYF.

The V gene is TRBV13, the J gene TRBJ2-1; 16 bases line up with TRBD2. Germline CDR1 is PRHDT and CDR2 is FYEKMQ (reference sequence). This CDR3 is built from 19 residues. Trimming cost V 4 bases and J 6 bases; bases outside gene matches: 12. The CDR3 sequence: CASSSRTGLAGGFSNEQFF. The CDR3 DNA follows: TGTGCCAGCAGCTCCCGGACGGGACTAGCGGGAGGGTTTTCCAATGAGCAGTTCTTC.

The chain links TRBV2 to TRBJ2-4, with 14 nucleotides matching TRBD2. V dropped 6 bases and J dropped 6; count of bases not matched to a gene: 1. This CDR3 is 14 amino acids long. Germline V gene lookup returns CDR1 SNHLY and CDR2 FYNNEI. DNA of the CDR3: TGTGCCAGCAGCGGGACTAGCGGGAGAAACATTCAGTACTTC. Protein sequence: CASSGTSGRNIQYF.

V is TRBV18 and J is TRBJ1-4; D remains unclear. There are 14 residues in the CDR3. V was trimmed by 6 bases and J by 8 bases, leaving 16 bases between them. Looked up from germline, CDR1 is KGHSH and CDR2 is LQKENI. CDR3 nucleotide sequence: TGTGCCAGCTCGCAGACGCCTAACGGGGAAAAACTGTTTTTT. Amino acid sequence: CASSQTPNGEKLFF.

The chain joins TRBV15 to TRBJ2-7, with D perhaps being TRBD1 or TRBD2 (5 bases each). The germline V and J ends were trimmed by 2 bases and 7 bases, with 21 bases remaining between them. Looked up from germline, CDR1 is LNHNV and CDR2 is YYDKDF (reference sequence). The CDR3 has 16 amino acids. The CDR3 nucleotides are TGTGCCACCAGCAGACGGGGCCGGGGATCGCCGGGGGAGCAGTACTTC. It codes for CATSRRGRGSPGEQYF. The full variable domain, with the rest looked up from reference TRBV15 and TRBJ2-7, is DAMVIQNPRYQVTQFGKPVTLSCSQTLNHNVMYWYQQKSSQAPKLLFHYYDKDFNNEADTPDNFQSRRPNTSFCFLDIRSPGLGDTAMYLCATSRRGRGSPGEQYFGPGTRLTVT.

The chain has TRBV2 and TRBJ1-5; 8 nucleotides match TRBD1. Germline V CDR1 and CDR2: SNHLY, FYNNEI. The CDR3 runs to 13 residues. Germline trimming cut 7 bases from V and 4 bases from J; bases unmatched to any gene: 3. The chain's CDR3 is CASMGQANQPQHF. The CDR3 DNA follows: TGTGCCAGCATGGGACAGGCAAATCAGCCCCAGCATTTT.

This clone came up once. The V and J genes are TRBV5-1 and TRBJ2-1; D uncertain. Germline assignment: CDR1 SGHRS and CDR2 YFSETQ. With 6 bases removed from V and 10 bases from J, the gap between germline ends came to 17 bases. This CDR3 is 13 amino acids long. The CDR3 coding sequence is TGCGCCAGCAAATTGGCCGGAACTCAGGAGCAGTTCTTC. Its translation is CASKLAGTQEQFF.